Following are 17 T cell receptor beta chains from one sample sequenced in a study of blood T cell repertoires in COVID-19. TCRdb's table, derived via immunoSEQ multiplex PCR, lists solely in-frame clones and lacks some. Of 140,000 to 150,000 clones in the sample, about four fifths were seen once. Sequenced: peripheral blood. The receptors come from a human donor with acute or convalescent COVID-19. The donor label of this sample is uncertain.

This clone was seen only once. The rearrangement uses TRBV13 and TRBJ2-3; D unresolved. Germline-derived CDR1 and CDR2 are PRHDT and FYEKMQ (reference sequence). V was cut by 5 bases and J by 9 bases, with 15 bases left in between. CDR3 length: 13 residues. This CDR3 is CASSLQRSGTQYF. As DNA, the CDR3 is TGTGCCAGCAGCCTTCAGCGTTCTGGGACGCAGTATTTT.

The chain combines TRBV3-1 (or the pseudogene TRBV3-2) with TRBJ2-5, with D perhaps matching TRBD2 (6 bases). Germline V gives CDR1 LGHDT, CDR2 YNNKEL (reference sequence). The ends were cut back, 3 bases at V and 7 bases at J, with 18 bases in the middle. The CDR3 extends over 15 amino acids. The DNA for the CDR3 is TGTGCCAGCAGCCACCCTGGGGAGCGGGCCGGGACCCAGTACTTC. Its translation is CASSHPGERAGTQYF.

The chain combines TRBV11-2 with TRBJ2-4; maybe TRBD2 (5 bases). Trimming removed 2 bases at V and 2 bases at J, with 16 bases between. The germline CDR1 and CDR2 sequences are SGHAT and FQNNGV. The CDR3 runs 17 residues. CDR3 region: CASSLFRGRTTKNIQYF. DNA of the CDR3: TGTGCCAGCAGCTTATTCCGGGGTAGAACAACCAAAAACATTCAGTACTTC.

The chain uses TRBV12-3 or TRBV12-4 and TRBJ1-5; D unclear. The V gene lost 3 bases and the J gene lost 6 bases, with 9 bases spanning the gap. This CDR3 has 13 amino acids. The CDR3 DNA sequence: TGTGCCAGCAGTTTCGAGGGTAGTCAGCCCCAGCATTTT. Amino acid sequence: CASSFEGSQPQHF.

The chain carries TRBV7-9 and TRBJ1-3; D uncertain. CDR3 length: 15 amino acids. CDR1 is SEHNR and CDR2 is FQNEAQ in the germline V gene (reference sequence). Trimming cost V 6 bases and J 2 bases, with 14 bases left between them. The CDR3 coding sequence is TGTGCCAGCAGTCCCGTGGGAGTGACTGGAAACACCATATATTTT. It specifies CASSPVGVTGNTIYF.

CDR3 nucleotide sequence: TGCGCCAGCAGCCCCCGGGACAGGGCTAACTATGGCTACACCTTC. Its translation is CASSPRDRANYGYTF. The rearrangement uses TRBV4-1 and TRBJ1-2, with 9 positions matching TRBD1. The CDR3 sequence is 15 residues long. The germline CDR1 and CDR2 sequences are MGHRA and YSYEKL. V lost 4 bases and J lost 0; bases outside the gene matches: 3.

The chain employs TRBV19 and TRBJ2-5; the D gene is possibly TRBD2 (6 bases). V shed 6 bases and J shed 5 bases, with 13 bases lying between them. CDR1 and CDR2 from the germline V gene are LNHDA and SQIVND (reference sequence). The CDR3 contains 13 residues. The CDR3 nucleotides read TGTGCCAGTAGCTCGCTCCGGGGGGAGACCCAGTACTTC. This gives the protein CASSSLRGETQYF.

The gene calls are TRBV5-4 and TRBJ2-1, with 14 bases lining up with TRBD2. The CDR3 sequence is 15 residues long. After removal of 3 bases from V and 10 bases from J, the junction contained 6 bases not matched to a gene. Germline lookup yields CDR1 SGHNT and CDR2 YYREEE (reference sequence). The CDR3 reads CASSSGTSGGKEQFF. Here the CDR3 DNA reads TGTGCCAGCAGCTCAGGGACTAGCGGGGGAAAGGAGCAGTTCTTC.

This chain joins TRBV6-5 and TRBJ1-1, with TRBD1 matching over 8 bases. The germline CDR1 and CDR2 sequences are MNHEY and SVGAGI. This CDR3 is 15 amino acids long. The junction had 9 bases not matched to a gene; V was cut back by 6 bases and J by 3 bases. The chain's CDR3 is CASSRADRVDTEAFF. DNA of the CDR3: TGTGCCAGCAGCAGAGCGGACAGGGTGGACACTGAAGCTTTCTTT.

The chain combines TRBV4-2 with TRBJ2-1; 7 bases line up with TRBD1. Germline lookup yields CDR1 LGHNA and CDR2 YNFKEQ. The CDR3 length is 14 residues. J was trimmed by 11 bases and V by 0 bases; bases with no gene match: 7. Here the CDR3 DNA reads TGTGCCAGCAGCCAAGAGCATAGACAGGGTAAGCAGTTCTTC. This encodes CASSQEHRQGKQFF.

V is TRBV11-1 and J is TRBJ1-2; D perhaps matches TRBD1 (6 bases). V shed 5 bases and J shed 4 bases, with 14 bases lying between them. This CDR3 is built from 14 residues. Germline CDR1 SGHAT, CDR2 FQDESV (reference sequence). Here the CDR3 reads CASSTLGGPYGYTF. In DNA, the CDR3 is TGTGCCAGCAGCACACTAGGGGGTCCCTATGGCTACACCTTC.

This chain uses TRBV30 with TRBJ2-5; possible D gene TRBD2, 6 bases. Per germline, CDR1 GTSNPN and CDR2 SVGIG (reference sequence). Trimming stripped 5 bases from V and 5 bases from J, with 15 bases between. The CDR3 contains 13 residues. The CDR3 coding sequence is TGTGCCTGGGGGGGACTCGTCAGGGAGACCCAGTACTTC. Translating it yields CAWGGLVRETQYF. The variable domain in full, completed from reference TRBV30 and TRBJ2-5, reads SQTIHQWPATLVQPVGSPLSLECTVEGTSNPNLYWYRQAAGRGLQLLFYSVGIGQISSEVPQNLSASRPQDRQFILSSKKLLLSDSGFYLCAWGGLVRETQYFGPGTRLLVL.

The V call is TRBV2, the J call TRBJ1-4, with 8 bases identical to TRBD1. V shed 8 bases and J 2 bases; nucleotides not matched to a gene: 7. CDR3 length equals 15 residues. The germline V gene encodes CDR1 SNHLY and CDR2 FYNNEI. The chain's CDR3 is CASVRQGNTNEKLFF. CDR3 nucleotides: TGTGCCAGCGTACGACAGGGGAACACTAATGAAAAACTGTTTTTT.

This rearrangement joins TRBV5-6 to TRBJ2-1; possibly TRBD2 for D (6 bases). Trimming shortened V by 4 bases and J by 2 bases, and 16 bases separated the two germline ends. CDR3 length: 16 residues. Germline V gene sequence: CDR1 SGHDT, CDR2 YYEEEE. DNA for the CDR3: TGTGCCAGCAGCAGTATACGCGGGACCGCCTACAATGAGCAGTTCTTC. Amino acid sequence: CASSSIRGTAYNEQFF.

The chain combines TRBV29-1 with TRBJ1-1, with D tentatively TRBD1 (6 bases). The CDR3 spans 13 residues. Germline V lookup: CDR1 SQVTM, CDR2 ANQGSEA. The V and J ends lost 6 bases and 6 bases respectively, with 17 bases between them. CDR3 protein: CSVQRGGTAEAFF. CDR3 nucleotide sequence: TGCAGCGTCCAAAGGGGGGGGACTGCTGAAGCTTTCTTT.

This chain uses TRBV6-5 with TRBJ2-1; perhaps TRBD2 as D (5 bases). Trimming took off 5 bases at V and 4 bases at J, with 9 bases between the two ends. The CDR3 has 13 residues. The germline CDR1 and CDR2 sequences are MNHEY and SVGAGI. In nucleotides, the CDR3 is TGTGCCAGCAGTAATAGCGCGTACAATGAGCAGTTCTTC. It translates to CASSNSAYNEQFF.

This chain joins TRBV6-5 and TRBJ1-1; D is undetermined. CDR1 and CDR2 from the germline V gene are MNHEY and SVGAGI. The CDR3 has 15 residues. Trimming stripped 7 bases from V and 4 bases from J, with 19 bases between. The CDR3 DNA reads as TGTGCCAGCACCCCAGGCGGGGATTGGAGCACTGAAGCTTTCTTT. Translation gives CASTPGGDWSTEAFF.